Listed below are T cell receptor beta chains from one sample, sequenced in a study of shared clonotypes between healthy human individuals. TCRdb keeps only in-frame clones here, not all; method: immunoSEQ multiplex PCR. The repertoire has about 2.2 million clones, approximately 92% of them found once; the top ten carry around 1.8%. Sequencing used naive CD8+ T cells from PBMCs. The receptor set was obtained from a man younger than 35 in good health. Some clones in this sample may be carry-over from other donors' samples. CDR3s include the opening cysteine and the closing phenylalanine or tryptophan. The D gene is left open where the match is weak. The listing skips clone size in some rows; elsewhere it reads once, few, many or a size class.

D: TRBD2; V: TRBV7-9; J: TRBJ2-1; size: .; DNA: TGTGCCAGCAGCTTCGCTAGCGGGAACTACAATGAGCAGTTCTTC; CDR3: CASSFASGNYNEQFF
D: .; V: TRBV9; J: TRBJ1-1; size: .; DNA: TGTGCCAGCAGCGTAGGGGGGACCCCCGAGGCTTTCTTT; CDR3: CASSVGGTPEAFF
D: TRBD1; V: TRBV5-1; J: TRBJ2-7; size: .; DNA: TGCGCCAGCAGCTTTGCAACAGGGGGCACCTACGAGCAGTACTTC; CDR3: CASSFATGGTYEQYF
D: .; V: TRBV13; J: TRBJ2-1; size: .; DNA: TGTGCCAGCAGCAAACGGGGCGATCATGAGCAGTTCTTC; CDR3: CASSKRGDHEQFF
D: TRBD1; V: TRBV28; J: TRBJ1-2; size: few; DNA: TGTGCCAGCAGTAGGACAGGGTATCGTTCTAACTATGGCTACACCTTC; CDR3: CASSRTGYRSNYGYTF
D: .; V: TRBV6-6; J: TRBJ1-5; size: .; DNA: TGTGCCAGCAGTTACGGCAGGGCACAGCCCCAGCATTTT; CDR3: CASSYGRAQPQHF
D: TRBD2; V: TRBV10-2; J: TRBJ2-7; size: .; DNA: TGCGCCAGCAACCGGGGAGCGGGAGTTCCCGACGAGCAGTACTTC; CDR3: CASNRGAGVPDEQYF
D: TRBD2; V: TRBV7-2; J: TRBJ2-7; size: .; DNA: TGTGCCAGCAGCTTAGTTGGGACTAGCGTCGAGCAGTACTTC; CDR3: CASSLVGTSVEQYF
D: TRBD2; V: TRBV9; J: TRBJ2-7; size: .; DNA: TGTGCCAGCAGCCCATCGGGGGGAAACTCCTACGAGCAGTACTTC; CDR3: CASSPSGGNSYEQYF
D: .; V: TRBV25-1; J: TRBJ1-1; size: .; DNA: TGTGCCAGCAGTGGACCGACGACCATGAACACTGAAGCTTTCTTT; CDR3: CASSGPTTMNTEAFF
D: TRBD1; V: TRBV9; J: TRBJ1-2; size: .; DNA: TGTGCCAGCAGCGGGAACAGGGGGCGGCTTGGCTACACCTTC; CDR3: CASSGNRGRLGYTF
D: .; V: TRBV11-2; J: TRBJ2-2; size: .; DNA: TGTGCCAGCAGCTTAGCATTACAGGGAAGGCGCACCGGGGAGCTGTTTTTT; CDR3: CASSLALQGRRTGELFF
D: .; V: TRBV13; J: TRBJ2-1; size: .; DNA: TGTGCCAGCAGTCGCGACAGGACAAATGAGCAGTTCTTC; CDR3: CASSRDRTNEQFF
D: .; V: TRBV9; J: TRBJ2-4; size: .; DNA: TGTGCCAGCAGCGCAGGCGCCAAAAACATTCAGTACTTC; CDR3: CASSAGAKNIQYF
D: TRBD1; V: TRBV7-9; J: TRBJ1-3; size: .; DNA: TGTGCCAGCAGCCCCTACCCGACAGGGACTGGAAACACCATATATTTT; CDR3: CASSPYPTGTGNTIYF
D: .; V: TRBV7-8; J: TRBJ2-5; size: .; DNA: TGTGCCAGCAGCCGTGGGGCAGGCCTGATAGAGACCCAGTACTTC; CDR3: CASSRGAGLIETQYF
D: .; V: TRBV27; J: TRBJ2-7; size: .; DNA: TGTGCCAGCAGCTTCGGGGCATCCAGCTCCTACGAGCAGTACTTC; CDR3: CASSFGASSSYEQYF
D: .; V: TRBV4-1; J: TRBJ1-2; size: once; DNA: TGCGCCAGCAGCCATATCCGGGACTCCTATGGCTACACCTTC; CDR3: CASSHIRDSYGYTF
D: .; V: TRBV6-5; J: TRBJ1-1; size: .; DNA: TGTGCCAGCACCGGGGTCTTAGGGAACACTGAAGCTTTCTTT; CDR3: CASTGVLGNTEAFF
D: .; V: TRBV5-1; J: TRBJ2-4; size: .; DNA: TGCGCCAGCAGCTTGGTCGGGTTTGGAAACATTCAGTACTTC; CDR3: CASSLVGFGNIQYF
D: TRBD2; V: TRBV28; J: TRBJ2-7; size: .; DNA: TGTGCCAGCAGTTTTGGACTAGCGGGAGCCTACGAGCAGTACTTC; CDR3: CASSFGLAGAYEQYF
D: .; V: TRBV6-5; J: TRBJ2-1; size: .; DNA: TGTGCCAGCAGTTACTCGTTATCTGCGTCCTACAATGAGCAGTTCTTC; CDR3: CASSYSLSASYNEQFF